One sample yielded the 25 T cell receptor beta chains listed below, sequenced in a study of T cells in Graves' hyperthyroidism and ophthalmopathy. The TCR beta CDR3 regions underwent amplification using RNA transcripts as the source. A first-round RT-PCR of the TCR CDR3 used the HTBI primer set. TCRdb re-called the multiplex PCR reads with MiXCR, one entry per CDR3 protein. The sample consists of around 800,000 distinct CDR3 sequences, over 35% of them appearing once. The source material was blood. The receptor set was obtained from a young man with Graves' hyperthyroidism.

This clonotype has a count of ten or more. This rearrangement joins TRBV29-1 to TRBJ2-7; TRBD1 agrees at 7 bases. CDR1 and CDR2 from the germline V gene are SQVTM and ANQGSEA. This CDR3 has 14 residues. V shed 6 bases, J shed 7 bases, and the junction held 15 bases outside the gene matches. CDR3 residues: CSVALGQVGLEQYF. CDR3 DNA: TGCAGCGTGGCCCTAGGACAGGTTGGACTGGAGCAGTACTTC.

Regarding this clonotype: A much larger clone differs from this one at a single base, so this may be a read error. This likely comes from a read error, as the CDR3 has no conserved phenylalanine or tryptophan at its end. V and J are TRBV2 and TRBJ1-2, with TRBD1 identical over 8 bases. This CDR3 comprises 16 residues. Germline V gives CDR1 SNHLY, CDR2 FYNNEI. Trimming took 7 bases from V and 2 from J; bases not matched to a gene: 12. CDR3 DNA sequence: TGTGCCAGCAACGGGGGCAGGGGGCTTTCGAACTATGGCTACACCCTC. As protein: CASNGGRGLSNYGYTL.

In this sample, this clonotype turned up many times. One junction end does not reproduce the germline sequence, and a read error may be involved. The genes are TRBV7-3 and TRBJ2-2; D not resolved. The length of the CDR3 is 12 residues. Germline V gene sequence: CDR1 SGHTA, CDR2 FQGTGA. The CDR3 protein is CASSLRAGELFF. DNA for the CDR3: TGTGCCAGCAGTTTAAGGGCCGGGGAGCTGTTTTTT. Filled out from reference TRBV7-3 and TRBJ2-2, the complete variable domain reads GAGVSQTPSNKVTEKGKYVELRCDPISGHTALYWYRQSLGQGPEFLIYFQGTGAADDSGLPNDRFFAVRPEGSVSTLKIQRTERGDSAVYLCASSLRAGELFFGEGSRLTVL.

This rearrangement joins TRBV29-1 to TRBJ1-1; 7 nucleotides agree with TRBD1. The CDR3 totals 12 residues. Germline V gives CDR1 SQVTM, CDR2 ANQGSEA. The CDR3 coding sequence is TGCAGATACCGACAGGGGAACACTGAAGCTTTCTTT. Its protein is CRYRQGNTEAFF.

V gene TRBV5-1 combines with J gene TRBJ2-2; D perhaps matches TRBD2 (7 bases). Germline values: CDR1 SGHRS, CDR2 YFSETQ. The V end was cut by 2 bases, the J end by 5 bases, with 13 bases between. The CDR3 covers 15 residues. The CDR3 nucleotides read TGCGCCAGCAGCTTCTACAGGGAGGGGACCGGGGAGCTGTTTTTT. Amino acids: CASSFYREGTGELFF.

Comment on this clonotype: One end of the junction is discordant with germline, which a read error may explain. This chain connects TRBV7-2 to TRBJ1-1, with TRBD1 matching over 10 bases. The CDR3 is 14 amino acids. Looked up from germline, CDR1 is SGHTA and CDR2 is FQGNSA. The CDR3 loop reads CASSQVGTGDTAFF. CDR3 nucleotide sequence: TGCGCCAGCAGCCAAGTCGGGACAGGGGACACGGCTTTCTTT.

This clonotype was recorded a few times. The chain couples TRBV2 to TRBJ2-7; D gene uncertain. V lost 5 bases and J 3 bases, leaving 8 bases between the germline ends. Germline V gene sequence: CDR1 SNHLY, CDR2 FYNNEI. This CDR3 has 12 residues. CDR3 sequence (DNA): TGTGCCAGCAGTATTTCTTTCTACGAGCAGTACTTC. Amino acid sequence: CASSISFYEQYF.

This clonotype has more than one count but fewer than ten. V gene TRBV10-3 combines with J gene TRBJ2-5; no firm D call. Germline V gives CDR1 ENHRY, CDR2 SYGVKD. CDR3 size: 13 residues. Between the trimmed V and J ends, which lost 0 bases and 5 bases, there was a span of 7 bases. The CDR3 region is CAISESGSETQYF. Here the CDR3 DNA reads TGTGCCATCAGTGAGTCCGGGTCGGAGACCCAGTACTTC.

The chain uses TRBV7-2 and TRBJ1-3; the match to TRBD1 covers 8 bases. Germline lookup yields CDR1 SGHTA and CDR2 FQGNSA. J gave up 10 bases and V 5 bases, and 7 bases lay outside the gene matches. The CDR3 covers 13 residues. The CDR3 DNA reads TGTGCCAGCAGCGCTCAGACAGGGGATACCATATATTTT. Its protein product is CASSAQTGDTIYF.

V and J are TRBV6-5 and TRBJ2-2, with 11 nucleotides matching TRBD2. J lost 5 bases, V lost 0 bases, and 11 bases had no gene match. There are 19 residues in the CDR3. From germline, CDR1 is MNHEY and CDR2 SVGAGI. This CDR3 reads CASSYSLAGGPEITGELFF. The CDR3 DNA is TGTGCCAGCAGTTACTCCCTAGCGGGGGGCCCCGAGATTACCGGGGAGCTGTTTTTT.

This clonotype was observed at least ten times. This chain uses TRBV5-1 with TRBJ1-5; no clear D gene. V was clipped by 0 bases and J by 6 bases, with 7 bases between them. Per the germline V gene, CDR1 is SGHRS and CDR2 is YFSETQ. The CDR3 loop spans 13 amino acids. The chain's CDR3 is CASSLDEGQPQHF. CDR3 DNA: TGCGCCAGCAGCTTGGACGAAGGTCAGCCCCAGCATTTT.

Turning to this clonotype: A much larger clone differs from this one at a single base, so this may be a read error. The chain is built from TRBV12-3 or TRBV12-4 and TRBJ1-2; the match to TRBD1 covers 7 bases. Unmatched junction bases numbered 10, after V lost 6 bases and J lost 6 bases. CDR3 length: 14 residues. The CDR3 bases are TGTGCCAGCAGAAGACAGGGAACGGGTGATGGCTACACCTTC. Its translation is CASRRQGTGDGYTF.

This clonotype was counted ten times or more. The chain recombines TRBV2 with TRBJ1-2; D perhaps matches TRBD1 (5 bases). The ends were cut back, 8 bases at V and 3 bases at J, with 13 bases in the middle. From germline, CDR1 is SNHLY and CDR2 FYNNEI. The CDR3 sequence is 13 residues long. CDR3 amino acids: CASQLREDYGYTF. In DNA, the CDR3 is TGTGCCAGCCAACTCAGGGAGGACTATGGCTACACCTTC. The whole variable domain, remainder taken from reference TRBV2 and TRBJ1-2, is EPEVTQTPSHQVTQMGQEVILRCVPISNHLYFYWYRQILGQKVEFLVSFYNNEISEKSEIFDDQFSVERPDGSNFTLKIRSTKLEDSAMYFCASQLREDYGYTFGSGTRLTVV.

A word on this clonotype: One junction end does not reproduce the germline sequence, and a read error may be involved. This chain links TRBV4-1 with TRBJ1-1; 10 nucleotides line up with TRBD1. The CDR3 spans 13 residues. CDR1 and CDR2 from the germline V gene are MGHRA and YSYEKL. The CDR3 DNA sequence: TGCGCCAGCAGCCAAGATCAGACAGGGGGCCCTCGCTTT. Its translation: CASSQDQTGGPRF.

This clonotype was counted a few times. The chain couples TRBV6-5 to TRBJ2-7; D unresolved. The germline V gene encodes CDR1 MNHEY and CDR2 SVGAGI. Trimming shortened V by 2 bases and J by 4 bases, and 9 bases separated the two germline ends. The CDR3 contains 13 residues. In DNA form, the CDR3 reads TGTGCCAGCAGTTACGGTAGAAATTACGAGCAGTACTTC. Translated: CASSYGRNYEQYF.

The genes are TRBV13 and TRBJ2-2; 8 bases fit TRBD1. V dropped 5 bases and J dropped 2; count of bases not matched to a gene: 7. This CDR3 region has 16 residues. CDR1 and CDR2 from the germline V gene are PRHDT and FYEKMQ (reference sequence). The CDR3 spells CASSPRTGLNTGELFF. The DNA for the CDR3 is TGTGCCAGCAGCCCGAGGACAGGGCTTAACACCGGGGAGCTGTTTTTT. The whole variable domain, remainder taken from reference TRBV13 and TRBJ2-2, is AAGVIQSPRHLIKEKRETATLKCYPIPRHDTVYWYQQGPGQDPQFLISFYEKMQSDKGSIPDRFSAQQFSDYHSELNMSSLELGDSALYFCASSPRTGLNTGELFFGEGSRLTVL.

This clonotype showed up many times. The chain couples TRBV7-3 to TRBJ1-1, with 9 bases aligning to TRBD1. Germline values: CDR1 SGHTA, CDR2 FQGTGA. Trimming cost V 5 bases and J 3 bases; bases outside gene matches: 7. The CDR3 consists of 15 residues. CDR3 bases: TGTGCCAGCAGCCTAGGACAGGGGCACGACACTGAAGCTTTCTTT. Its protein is CASSLGQGHDTEAFF.

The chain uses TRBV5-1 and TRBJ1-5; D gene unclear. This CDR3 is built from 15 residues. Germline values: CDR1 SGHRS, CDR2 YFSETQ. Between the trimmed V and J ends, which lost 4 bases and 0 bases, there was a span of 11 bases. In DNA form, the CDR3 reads TGCGCCAGCAGCCCGGACGCATTTAGCAATCAGCCCCAGCATTTT. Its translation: CASSPDAFSNQPQHF.

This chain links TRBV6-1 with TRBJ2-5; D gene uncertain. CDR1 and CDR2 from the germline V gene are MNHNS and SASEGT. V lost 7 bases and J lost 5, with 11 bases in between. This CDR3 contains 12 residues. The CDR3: CASTAIGETQYF. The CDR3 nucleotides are TGTGCCAGCACAGCGATCGGGGAGACCCAGTACTTC.

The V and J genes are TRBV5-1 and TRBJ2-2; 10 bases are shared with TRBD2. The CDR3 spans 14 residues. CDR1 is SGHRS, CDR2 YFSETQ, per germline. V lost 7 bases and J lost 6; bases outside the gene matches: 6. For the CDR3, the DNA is TGCGCCAGCTCTAGCCTAGCGGGAGCCGGGGAGCTGTTTTTT. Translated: CASSSLAGAGELFF.

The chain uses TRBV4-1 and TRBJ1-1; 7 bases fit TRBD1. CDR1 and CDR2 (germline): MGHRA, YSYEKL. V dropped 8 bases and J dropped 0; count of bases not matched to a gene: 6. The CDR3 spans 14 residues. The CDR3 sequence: CASGDSFMNTEAFF. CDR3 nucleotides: TGCGCCAGCGGGGACAGCTTCATGAACACTGAAGCTTTCTTT.

The CDR3 loop reads CASSIGVSGYTF. DNA for the CDR3: TGTGCCAGTAGTATCGGGGTCTCTGGCTACACCTTC. The V call is TRBV19, the J call TRBJ1-2; no reliable D call. The CDR3 has 12 residues. Germline V lookup: CDR1 LNHDA, CDR2 SQIVND (reference sequence). V gave up 3 bases and J gave up 7 bases, with 9 bases separating them.

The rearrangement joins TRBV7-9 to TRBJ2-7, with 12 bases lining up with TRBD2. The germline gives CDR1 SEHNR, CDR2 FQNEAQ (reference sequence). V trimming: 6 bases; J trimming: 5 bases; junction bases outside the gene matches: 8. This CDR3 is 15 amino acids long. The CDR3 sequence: CASRRRLAGVDEQYF. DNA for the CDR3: TGTGCCAGCAGAAGGAGACTAGCGGGAGTGGACGAGCAGTACTTC.

This CDR3 is CSAYRTDQETQYF. The CDR3 DNA reads TGCAGTGCCTACCGGACAGATCAAGAGACCCAGTACTTC. The rearrangement uses TRBV20-1 and TRBJ2-5, with D possibly being TRBD1 (6 bases). Trimming stripped 6 bases from V and 2 bases from J, with 13 bases between. CDR1 is DFQATT, CDR2 SNEGSKA, per germline (reference sequence). CDR3 length equals 13 residues.

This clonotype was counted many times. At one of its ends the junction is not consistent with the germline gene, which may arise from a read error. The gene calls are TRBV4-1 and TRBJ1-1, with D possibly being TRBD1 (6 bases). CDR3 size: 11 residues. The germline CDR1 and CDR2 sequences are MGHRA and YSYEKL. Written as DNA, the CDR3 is TGTGCTAGCAGCCGAGGGGGTGAAGCTTTCTTT. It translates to CASSRGGEAFF.